This paragraph reports one T cell receptor (beta chain). The data were obtained in a study of blood T cell repertoires in COVID-19. Study information: Acute-phase and convalescent COVID-19 samples originated in the United States, Italy and Spain. Nucleic acid was either cDNA or gDNA, and it came from T cells, B-cell-depleted T cells, or PBMCs.

As processed by the authors: Cell counts per sample came from amplifying reference gene primers. Measured with immunoSEQ multiplex PCR; TCRdb has only the in-frame clones, and not every one. That table furnishes V, J and clone size, whereas the DNA furnished D and trimming. Of about 280,000 clones listed, 70% to 90% were seen once; the top ten hold 9.4%. Germline CDR1 SGDLS, CDR2 YYNGEE. CDR3 length: 16 amino acids. Germline trimming cut 3 bases from V and 1 base from J; bases unmatched to any gene: 9. The chain carries TRBV9 and TRBJ1-1, with TRBD1 identical over 7 bases. The source is a man aged 18 to 30 with active or convalescent COVID-19. The sample taken for sequencing was peripheral blood. CDR3 sequence (DNA): TGTGCCAGCAGCGCCCCGGGACAGATGACGAACACTGAAGCTTTCTTT. As protein: CASSAPGQMTNTEAFF.